This TCR beta chain was observed in a study of cytotoxic CD8 clonotypes in ibrutinib-treated CLL. At the level of the study: Of a cohort that held some 10 relapsed/refractory and some 14 treatment-naive patients, around 17 were IGHV unmutated. General study points: Starting clonality was above that of age-matched healthy donors and tracked circulating CD8+ T-cell counts.

This clone was seen more than once but under ten times. Antigen: not known. From cryopreserved PBMCs came about 2 micrograms of genomic DNA used for TCR beta libraries. Investigators sought sequencing depths of between 1 in 200,000 and 1 in 1 million T cells. TCRdb's copy holds only in-frame clones and misses some; the assay was immunoSEQ multiplex PCR. The table shows hundreds of thousands of clones, with over 60% occurring only once. Material: PBMCs, obtained after 36 months of ibrutinib treatment. The TCR was taken from a human donor with chronic lymphocytic leukemia.

The CDR3 sequence: CAITVNTGELFF. The CDR3 nucleotides read TGTGCCATTACAGTGAACACCGGGGAGCTGTTTTTT. This chain connects TRBV2 to TRBJ2-2, with no clear D. CDR1 SNHLY and CDR2 FYNNEI come from the germline V gene. The V end was cut by 10 bases, the J end by 1 base, with 7 bases between. The CDR3 is 12 residues long.